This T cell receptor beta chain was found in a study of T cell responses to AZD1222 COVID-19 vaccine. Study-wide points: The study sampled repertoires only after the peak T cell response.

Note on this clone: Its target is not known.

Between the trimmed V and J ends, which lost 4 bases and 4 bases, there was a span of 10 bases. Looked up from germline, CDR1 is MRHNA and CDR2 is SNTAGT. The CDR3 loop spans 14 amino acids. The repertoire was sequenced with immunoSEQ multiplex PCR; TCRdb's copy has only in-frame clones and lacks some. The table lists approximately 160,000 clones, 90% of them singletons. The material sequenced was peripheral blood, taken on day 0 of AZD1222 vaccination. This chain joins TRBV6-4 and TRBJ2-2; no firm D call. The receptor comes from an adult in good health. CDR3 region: CASSALTGTGELFF. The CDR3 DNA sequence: TGTGCCAGCAGTGCATTGACGGGCACCGGGGAGCTGTTTTTT.